This T cell receptor beta chain is drawn from a study of tumor-infiltrating lymphocytes in primary liver carcinoma. Study results and caveats: Only about 7-24% of top clones showed up in all five tumor regions.

With a constant-region primer, TCR beta cDNA was made from 450 to 550 ng of total RNA. It was through three nested multiplex PCR rounds of slightly modified ARM-PCR that TCR beta libraries arose. The two initial PCR rounds, around 10 cycles each, used TRBV1-TRBV30 forward and C-beta reverse primers. TCRdb re-called the multiplex PCR reads with MiXCR, one entry per CDR3 protein. The sample lists under 45,000 distinct CDR3 sequences, around 70% occurring once. Points on this clonotype: Its cognate antigen is unknown.

CDR1 and CDR2 from the germline V gene are MNHEY and SVGAGI. The trim removed 11 bases at V and 4 bases at J, leaving 8 bases unmatched. The CDR3 is 14 residues long. From around 18-30 mg of unsorted bulk tissue, DNA and RNA were co-extracted together. Every patient in the cohort had a primary liver carcinoma. That carcinoma was treated by surgical resection. This chain uses TRBV6-5 with TRBJ2-1, with 10 bases matching TRBD2. This sequence originates from a man aged 35 to 55 with primary liver carcinoma and hepatitis B virus infection. Sequencing used liver tumor tissue from sampling region 2. Specified subset: tumor region T2, inferior pole. The CDR3 spells CARTGLADYNEQFF. In DNA form, the CDR3 reads TGTGCCCGCACTGGACTAGCGGATTACAATGAGCAGTTCTTC.